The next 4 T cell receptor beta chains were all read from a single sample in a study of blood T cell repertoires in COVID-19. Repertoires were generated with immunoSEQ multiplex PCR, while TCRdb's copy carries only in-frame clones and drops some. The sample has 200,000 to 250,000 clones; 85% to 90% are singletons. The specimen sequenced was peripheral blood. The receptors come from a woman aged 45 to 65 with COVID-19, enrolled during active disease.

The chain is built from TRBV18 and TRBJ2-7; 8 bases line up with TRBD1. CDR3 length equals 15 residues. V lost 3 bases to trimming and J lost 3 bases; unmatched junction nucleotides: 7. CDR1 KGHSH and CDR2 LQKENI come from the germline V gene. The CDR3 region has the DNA TGTGCCAGCTCACCGTCGTCTGGACAGGGCTACGAGCAGTACGTC. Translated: CASSPSSGQGYEQYV.

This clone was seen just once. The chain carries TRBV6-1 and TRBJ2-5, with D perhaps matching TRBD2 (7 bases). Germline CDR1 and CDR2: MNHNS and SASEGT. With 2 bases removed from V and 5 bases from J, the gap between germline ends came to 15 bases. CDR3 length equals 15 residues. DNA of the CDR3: TGTGCCAGCAGTGAATGGTGGGGGGGCGGGGAGACCCAGTACTTC. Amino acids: CASSEWWGGGETQYF.

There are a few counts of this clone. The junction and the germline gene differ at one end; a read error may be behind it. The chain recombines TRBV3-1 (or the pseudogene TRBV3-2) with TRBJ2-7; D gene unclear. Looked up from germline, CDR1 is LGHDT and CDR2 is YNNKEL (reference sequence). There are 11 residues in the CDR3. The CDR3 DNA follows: TGTGCCAGCAGCCAAGGCACCTCTCCTATCTTC. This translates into CASSQGTSPIF.

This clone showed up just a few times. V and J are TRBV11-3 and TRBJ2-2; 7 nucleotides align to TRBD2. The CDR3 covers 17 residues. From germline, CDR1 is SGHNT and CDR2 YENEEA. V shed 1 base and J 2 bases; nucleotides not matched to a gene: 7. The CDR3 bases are TGTGCCAGCAGCTTAGGCACCAGGGAGGGCAACACCGGGGAGCTGTTTTTT. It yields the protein CASSLGTREGNTGELFF.